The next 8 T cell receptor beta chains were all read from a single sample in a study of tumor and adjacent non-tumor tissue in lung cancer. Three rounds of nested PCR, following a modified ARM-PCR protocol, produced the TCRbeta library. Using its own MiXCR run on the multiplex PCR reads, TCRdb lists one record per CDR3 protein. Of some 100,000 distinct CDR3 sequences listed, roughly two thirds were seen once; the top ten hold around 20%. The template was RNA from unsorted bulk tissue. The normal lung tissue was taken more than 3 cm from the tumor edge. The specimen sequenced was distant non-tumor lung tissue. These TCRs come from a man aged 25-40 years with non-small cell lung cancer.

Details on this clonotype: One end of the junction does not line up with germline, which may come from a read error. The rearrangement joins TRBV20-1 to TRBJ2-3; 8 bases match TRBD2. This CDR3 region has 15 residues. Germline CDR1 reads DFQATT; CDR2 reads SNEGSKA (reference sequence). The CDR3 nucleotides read TGCATTGCTAGTAACCCGGGAGGGCGGGGAGATACGCAGTATTTT. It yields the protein CIASNPGGRGDTQYF.

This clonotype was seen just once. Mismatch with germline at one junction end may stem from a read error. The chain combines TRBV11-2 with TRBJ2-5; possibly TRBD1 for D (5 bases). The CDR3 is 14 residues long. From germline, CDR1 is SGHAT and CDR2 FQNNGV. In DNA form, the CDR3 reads TGTGCCGACAGCTTAGATCCCCGGTTTGAGACACAGTACTTC. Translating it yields CADSLDPRFETQYF.

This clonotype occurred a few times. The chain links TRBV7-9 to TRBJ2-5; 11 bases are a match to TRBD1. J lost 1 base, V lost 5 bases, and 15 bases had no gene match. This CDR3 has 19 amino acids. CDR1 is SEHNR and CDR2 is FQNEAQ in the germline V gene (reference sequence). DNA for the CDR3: TGTGCCAGCAGCCCCCCTCCCAGGGACAGGGGGTCCCTCCAAGAGACCCAGTACTTC. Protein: CASSPPPRDRGSLQETQYF.

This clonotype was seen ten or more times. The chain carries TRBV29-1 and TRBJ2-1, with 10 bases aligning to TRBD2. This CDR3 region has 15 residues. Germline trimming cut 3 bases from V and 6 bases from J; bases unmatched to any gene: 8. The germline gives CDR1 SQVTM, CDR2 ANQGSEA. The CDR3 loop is CSVEGVAGGLNEQFF. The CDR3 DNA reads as TGCAGCGTTGAGGGAGTAGCGGGAGGTCTCAATGAGCAGTTCTTC.

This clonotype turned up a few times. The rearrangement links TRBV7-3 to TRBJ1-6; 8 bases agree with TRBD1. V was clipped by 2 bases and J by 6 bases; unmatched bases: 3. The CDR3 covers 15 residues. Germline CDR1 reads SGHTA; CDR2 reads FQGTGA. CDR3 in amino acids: CASSLQGAFNSPLHF. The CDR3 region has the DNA TGTGCCAGCAGCTTACAGGGGGCTTTTAATTCACCCCTCCACTTT.

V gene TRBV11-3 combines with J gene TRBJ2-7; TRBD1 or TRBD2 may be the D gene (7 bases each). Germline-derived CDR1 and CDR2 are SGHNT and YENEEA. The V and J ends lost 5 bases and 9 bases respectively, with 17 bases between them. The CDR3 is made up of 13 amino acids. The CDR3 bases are TGTGCCAGCAGCCGTACAGGGGACTACCTGCAGTACTTC. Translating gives CASSRTGDYLQYF. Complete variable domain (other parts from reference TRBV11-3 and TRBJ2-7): EAGVVQSPRYKIIEKKQPVAFWCNPISGHNTLYWYLQNLGQGPELLIRYENEEAVDDSQLPKDRFSAERLKGVDSTLKIQPAELGDSAVYLCASSRTGDYLQYFGPGTRLTVT.

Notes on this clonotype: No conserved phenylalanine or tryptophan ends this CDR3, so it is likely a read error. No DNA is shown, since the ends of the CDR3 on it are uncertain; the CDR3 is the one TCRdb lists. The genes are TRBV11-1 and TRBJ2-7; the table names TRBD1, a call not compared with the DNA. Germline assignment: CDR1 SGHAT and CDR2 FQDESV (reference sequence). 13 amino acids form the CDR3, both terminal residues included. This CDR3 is CASSFGGSYEQHY.

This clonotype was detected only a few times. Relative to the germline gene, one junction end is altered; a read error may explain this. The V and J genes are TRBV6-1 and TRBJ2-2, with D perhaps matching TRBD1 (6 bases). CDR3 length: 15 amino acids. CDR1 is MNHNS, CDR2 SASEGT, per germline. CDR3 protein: CASRTDRLNNGELFF. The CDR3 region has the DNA TGCGCCAGCAGGACCGACAGGCTGAACAACGGGGAGCTGTTTTTT.